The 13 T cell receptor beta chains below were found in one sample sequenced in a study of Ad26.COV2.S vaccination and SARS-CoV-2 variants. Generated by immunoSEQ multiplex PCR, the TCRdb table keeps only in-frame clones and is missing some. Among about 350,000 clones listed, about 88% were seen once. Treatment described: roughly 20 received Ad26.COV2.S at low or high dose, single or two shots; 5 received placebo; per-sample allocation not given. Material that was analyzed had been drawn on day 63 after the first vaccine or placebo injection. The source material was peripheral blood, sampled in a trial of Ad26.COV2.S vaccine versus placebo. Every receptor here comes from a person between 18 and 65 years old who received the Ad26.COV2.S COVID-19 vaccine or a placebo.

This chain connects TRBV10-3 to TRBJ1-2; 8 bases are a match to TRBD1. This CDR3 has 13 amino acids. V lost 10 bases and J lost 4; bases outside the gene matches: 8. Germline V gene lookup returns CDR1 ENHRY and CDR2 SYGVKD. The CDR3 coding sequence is TGTGCCACCCAAGAGACAGGGGTCTATGGCTACACCTTC. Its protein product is CATQETGVYGYTF.

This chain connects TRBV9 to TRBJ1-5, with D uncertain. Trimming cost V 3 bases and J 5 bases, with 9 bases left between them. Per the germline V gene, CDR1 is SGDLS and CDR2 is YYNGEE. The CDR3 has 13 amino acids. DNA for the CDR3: TGTGCCAGCAGCGCGGGTCTAGATCAGCCCCAGCATTTT. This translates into CASSAGLDQPQHF.

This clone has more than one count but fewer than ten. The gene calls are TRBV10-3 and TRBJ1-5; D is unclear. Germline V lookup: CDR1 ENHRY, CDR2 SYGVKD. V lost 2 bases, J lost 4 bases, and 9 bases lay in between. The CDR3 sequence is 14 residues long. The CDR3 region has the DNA TGTGCCATCAGTGAGGGGATCGGGAATCAGCCCCAGCATTTT. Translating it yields CAISEGIGNQPQHF.

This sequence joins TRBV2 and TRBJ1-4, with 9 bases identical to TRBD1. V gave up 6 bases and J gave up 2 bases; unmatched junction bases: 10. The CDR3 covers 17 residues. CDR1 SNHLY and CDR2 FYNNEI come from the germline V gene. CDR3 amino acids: CASSRDRVTTTNEKLFF. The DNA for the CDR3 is TGTGCCAGCAGCCGGGACAGGGTGACTACGACTAATGAAAAACTGTTTTTT.

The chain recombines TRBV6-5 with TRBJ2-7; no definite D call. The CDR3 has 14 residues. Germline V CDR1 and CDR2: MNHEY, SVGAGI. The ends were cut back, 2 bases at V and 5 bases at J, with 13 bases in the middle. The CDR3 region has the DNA TGTGCCAGCAGTTACAGTCGCCAGGCCCACGAGCAGTACTTC. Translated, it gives CASSYSRQAHEQYF.

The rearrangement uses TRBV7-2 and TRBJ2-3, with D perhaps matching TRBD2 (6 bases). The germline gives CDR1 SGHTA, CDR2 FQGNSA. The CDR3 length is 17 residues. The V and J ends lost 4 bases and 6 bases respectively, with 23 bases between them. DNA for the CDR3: TGTGCCAGCAGCTACTTACTAGCCGAACCGGGACTTGATACGCAGTATTTT. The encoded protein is CASSYLLAEPGLDTQYF.

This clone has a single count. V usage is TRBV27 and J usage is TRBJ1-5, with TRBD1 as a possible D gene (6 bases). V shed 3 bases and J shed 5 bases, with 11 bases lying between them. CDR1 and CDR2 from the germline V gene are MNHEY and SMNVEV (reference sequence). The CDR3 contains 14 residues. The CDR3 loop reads CASSFGRGHQPQHF. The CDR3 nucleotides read TGTGCCAGCAGTTTCGGCAGGGGCCATCAGCCCCAGCATTTT.

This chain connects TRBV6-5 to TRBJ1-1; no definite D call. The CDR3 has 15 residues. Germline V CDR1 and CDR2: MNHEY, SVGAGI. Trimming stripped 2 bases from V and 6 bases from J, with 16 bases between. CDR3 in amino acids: CASSYVSAHYAEAFF. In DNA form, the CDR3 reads TGTGCCAGCAGTTACGTTTCGGCTCATTACGCTGAAGCTTTCTTT.

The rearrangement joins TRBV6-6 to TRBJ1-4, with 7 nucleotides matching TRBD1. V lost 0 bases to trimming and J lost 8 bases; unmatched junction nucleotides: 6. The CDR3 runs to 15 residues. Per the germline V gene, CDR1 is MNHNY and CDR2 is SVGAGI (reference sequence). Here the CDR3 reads CASSYSGTDREKLFF. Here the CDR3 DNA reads TGTGCCAGCAGTTACTCGGGGACAGATCGGGAAAAACTGTTTTTT.

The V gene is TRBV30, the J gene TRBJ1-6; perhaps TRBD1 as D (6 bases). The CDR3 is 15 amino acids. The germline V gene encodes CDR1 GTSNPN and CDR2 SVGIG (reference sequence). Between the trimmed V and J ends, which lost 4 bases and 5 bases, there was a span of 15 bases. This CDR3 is CAWMRSGTNNSPLHF. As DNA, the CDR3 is TGTGCCTGGATGAGAAGCGGGACAAATAATTCACCCCTCCACTTT.

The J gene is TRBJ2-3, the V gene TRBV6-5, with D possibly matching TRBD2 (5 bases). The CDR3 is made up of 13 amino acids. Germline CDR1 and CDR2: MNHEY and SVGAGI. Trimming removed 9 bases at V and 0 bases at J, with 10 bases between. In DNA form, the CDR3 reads TGTGCCAGTAGCGATCCTAGCACAGATACGCAGTATTTT. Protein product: CASSDPSTDTQYF.

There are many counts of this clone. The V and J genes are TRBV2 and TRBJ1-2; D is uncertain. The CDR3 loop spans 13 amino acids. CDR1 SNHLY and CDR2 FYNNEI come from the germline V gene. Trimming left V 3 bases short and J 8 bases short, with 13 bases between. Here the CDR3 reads CASSDEKGRGYTF. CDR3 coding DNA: TGTGCCAGCAGTGACGAAAAAGGGCGCGGCTACACCTTC.

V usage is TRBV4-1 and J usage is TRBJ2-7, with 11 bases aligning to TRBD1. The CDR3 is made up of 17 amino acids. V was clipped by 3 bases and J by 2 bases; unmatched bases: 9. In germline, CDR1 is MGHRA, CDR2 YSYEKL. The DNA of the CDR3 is TGCGCCAGCAGCCACCGCACCCCGGGACAGGGGGCCTACGAGCAGTACTTC. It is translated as CASSHRTPGQGAYEQYF.